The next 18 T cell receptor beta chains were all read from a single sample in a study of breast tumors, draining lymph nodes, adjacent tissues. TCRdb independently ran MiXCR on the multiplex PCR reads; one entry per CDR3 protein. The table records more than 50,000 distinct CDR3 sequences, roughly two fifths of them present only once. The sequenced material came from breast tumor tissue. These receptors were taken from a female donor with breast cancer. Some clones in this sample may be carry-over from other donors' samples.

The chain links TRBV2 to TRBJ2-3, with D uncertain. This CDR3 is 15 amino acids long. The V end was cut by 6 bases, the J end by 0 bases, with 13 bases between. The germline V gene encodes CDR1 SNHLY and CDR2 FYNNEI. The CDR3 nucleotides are TGTGCCAGCAGCGTACAAACGACTAGCACAGATACGCAGTATTTT. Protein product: CASSVQTTSTDTQYF.

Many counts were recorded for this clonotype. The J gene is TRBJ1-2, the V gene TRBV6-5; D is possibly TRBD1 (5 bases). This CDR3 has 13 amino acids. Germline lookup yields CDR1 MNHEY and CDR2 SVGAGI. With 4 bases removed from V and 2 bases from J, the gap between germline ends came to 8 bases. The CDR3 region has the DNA TGTGCCAGCAGTTTCGGGGCGAACTATGGCTACACCTTC. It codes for CASSFGANYGYTF.

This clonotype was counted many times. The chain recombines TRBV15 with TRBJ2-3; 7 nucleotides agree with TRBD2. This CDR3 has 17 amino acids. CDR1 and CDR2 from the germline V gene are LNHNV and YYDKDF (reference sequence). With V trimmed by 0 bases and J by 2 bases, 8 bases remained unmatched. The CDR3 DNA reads TGTGCCACCAGCAGAGATCCGGCTAGCGGATACACAGATACGCAGTATTTT. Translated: CATSRDPASGYTDTQYF.

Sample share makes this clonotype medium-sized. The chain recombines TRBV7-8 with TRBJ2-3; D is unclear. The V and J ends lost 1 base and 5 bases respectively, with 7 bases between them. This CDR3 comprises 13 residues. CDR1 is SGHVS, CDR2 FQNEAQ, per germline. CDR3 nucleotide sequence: TGTGCCAGCAGCTTAGTGGCGGAAGATACGCAGTATTTT. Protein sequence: CASSLVAEDTQYF.

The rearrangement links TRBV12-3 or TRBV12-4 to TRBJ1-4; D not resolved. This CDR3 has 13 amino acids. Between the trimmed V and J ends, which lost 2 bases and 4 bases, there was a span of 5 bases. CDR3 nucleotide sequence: TGTGCCAGCAGTTTACGGGATAATGAAAAACTGTTTTTT. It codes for CASSLRDNEKLFF.

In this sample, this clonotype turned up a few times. The CDR3 sequence is CASSYAENTEAFF. The DNA for the CDR3 is TGTGCCAGCAGTTACGCGGAGAACACTGAAGCTTTCTTT. The chain is built from TRBV6-5 and TRBJ1-1, with no clear D. The CDR3 consists of 13 residues. Trimming took off 2 bases at V and 1 base at J, with 5 bases between the two ends. Germline loops: CDR1 MNHEY, CDR2 SVGAGI.

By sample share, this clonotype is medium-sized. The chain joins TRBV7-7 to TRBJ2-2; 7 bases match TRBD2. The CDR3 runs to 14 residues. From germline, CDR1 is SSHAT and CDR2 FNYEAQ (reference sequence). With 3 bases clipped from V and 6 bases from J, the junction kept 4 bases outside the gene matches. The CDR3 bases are TGTGCCAGCAGCTTGGATGCGGGAGCCGGGGAGCTGTTTTTT. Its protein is CASSLDAGAGELFF.

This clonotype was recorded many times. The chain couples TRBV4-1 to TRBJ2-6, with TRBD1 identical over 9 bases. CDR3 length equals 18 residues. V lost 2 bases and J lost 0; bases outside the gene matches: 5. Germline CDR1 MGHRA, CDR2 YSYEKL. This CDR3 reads CASSQTGTGISGANVLTF. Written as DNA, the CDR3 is TGCGCCAGCAGCCAAACCGGGACAGGGATCTCTGGGGCCAACGTCCTGACTTTC.

The DNA for the CDR3 is TGTGCCAGCAGTGAGAATAGGGATGGTCAGCCCCAGCATTTT. Protein sequence: CASSENRDGQPQHF. The chain uses TRBV2 and TRBJ1-5; D not certain. The V gene's germline CDR1 is SNHLY and CDR2 FYNNEI. This CDR3 contains 14 residues. V lost 3 bases and J lost 6, with 12 bases in between.

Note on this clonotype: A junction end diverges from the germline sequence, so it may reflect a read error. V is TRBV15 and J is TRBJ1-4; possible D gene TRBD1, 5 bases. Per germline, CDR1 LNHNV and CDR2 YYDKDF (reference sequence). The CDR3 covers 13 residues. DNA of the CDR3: TGTGCCACCACCAGAGGGACGGATGAAAAACTGTTTTTT. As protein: CATTRGTDEKLFF.

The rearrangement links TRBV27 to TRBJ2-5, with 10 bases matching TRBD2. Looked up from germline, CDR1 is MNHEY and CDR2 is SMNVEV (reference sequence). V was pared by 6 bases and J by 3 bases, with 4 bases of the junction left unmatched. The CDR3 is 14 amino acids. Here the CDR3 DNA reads TGTGCCAGCAGATCTAGCGGGAGTGAAGAGACCCAGTACTTC. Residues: CASRSSGSEETQYF.

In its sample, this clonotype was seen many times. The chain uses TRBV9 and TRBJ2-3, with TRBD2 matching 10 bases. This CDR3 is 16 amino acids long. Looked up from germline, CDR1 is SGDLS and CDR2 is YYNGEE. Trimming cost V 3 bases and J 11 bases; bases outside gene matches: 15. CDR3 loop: CASSARTSGVRNEQYF. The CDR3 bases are TGTGCCAGCAGCGCACGAACTAGCGGGGTCCGGAATGAGCAGTATTTT.

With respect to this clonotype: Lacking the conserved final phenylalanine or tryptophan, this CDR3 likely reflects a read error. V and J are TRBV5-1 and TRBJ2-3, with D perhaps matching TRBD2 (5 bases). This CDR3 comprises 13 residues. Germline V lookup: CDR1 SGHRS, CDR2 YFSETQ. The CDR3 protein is CASSGEGGDTQYY. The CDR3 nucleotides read TGCGCCAGCAGCGGGGAAGGAGGAGATACCCAGTATTAT.

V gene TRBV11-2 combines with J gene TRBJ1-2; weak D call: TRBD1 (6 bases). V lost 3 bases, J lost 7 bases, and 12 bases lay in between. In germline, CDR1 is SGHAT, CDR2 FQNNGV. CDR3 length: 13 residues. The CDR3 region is CASSFAGQSGYTF. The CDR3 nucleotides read TGTGCCAGCAGCTTTGCGGGACAATCTGGCTACACCTTC.

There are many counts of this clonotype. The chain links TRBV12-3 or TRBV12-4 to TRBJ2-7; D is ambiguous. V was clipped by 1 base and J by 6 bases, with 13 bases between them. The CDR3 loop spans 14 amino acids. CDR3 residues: CASSLGTHLGEQYF. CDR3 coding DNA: TGTGCCAGCAGTTTAGGTACACACTTGGGCGAGCAGTACTTC.

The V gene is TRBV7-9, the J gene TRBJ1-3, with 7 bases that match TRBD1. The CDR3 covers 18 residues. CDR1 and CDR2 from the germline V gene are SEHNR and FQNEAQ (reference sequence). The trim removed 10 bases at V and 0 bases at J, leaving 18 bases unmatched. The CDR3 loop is CANTGSSRQGNSGNTIYF. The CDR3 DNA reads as TGTGCCAATACAGGCAGCTCACGACAGGGAAACTCTGGAAACACCATATATTTT.

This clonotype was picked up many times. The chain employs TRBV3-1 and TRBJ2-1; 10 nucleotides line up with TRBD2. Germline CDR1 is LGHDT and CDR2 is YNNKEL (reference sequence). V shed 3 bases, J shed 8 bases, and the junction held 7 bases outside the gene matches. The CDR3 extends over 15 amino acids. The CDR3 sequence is CASSHLAGGGDEQFF. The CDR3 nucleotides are TGTGCCAGCAGCCATTTAGCGGGAGGAGGCGATGAGCAGTTCTTC.

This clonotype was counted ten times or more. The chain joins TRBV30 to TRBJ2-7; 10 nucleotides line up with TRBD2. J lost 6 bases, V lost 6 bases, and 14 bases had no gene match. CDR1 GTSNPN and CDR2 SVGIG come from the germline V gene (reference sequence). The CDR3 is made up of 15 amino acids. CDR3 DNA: TGTGCCTGCCCCAAAAGGACTAGCGGAATTACCGAGCAGTACTTC. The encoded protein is CACPKRTSGITEQYF.